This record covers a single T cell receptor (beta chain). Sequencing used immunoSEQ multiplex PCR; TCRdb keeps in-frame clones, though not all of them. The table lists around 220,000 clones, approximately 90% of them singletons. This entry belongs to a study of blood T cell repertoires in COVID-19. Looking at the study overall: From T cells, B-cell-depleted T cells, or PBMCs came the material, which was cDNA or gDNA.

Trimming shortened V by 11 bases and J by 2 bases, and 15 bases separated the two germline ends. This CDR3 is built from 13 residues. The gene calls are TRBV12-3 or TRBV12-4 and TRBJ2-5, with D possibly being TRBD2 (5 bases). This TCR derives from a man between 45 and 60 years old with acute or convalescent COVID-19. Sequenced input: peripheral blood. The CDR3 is CARRRAEQETQYF. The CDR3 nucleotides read TGTGCCCGGCGGAGAGCGGAGCAAGAGACCCAGTACTTC.